Described below is a single T cell receptor (beta chain) sequence and its context. Antigen: not known. This record comes from a study of cytomegalovirus exposure and HLA in healthy donors. Study-wide points: Rare sequences made up most TCRs, while some public TCRs were found in many donors.

A multiplex PCR was run with 60 Vbeta primers and 13 Jbeta primers. TCRdb's copy holds only in-frame clones and misses some; the assay was immunoSEQ multiplex PCR. The sample shows about 140,000 clones, about 86% of them seen only once. Germline CDR1 is MGHRA and CDR2 is YSYEKL. The length of the CDR3 is 16 residues. V lost 1 base and J lost 1, with 13 bases in between. The clonotype originates from a man between 40 and 49 years old in good health and CMV-seropositive. The chain combines TRBV4-1 with TRBJ1-1, with D possibly being TRBD1 (5 bases). The sequencing sample was made of PBMCs. The CDR3, as DNA: TGCGCCAGCAGCCAAGGGAGCGGAGGGACGAACACTGAAGCTTTCTTT. This gives the protein CASSQGSGGTNTEAFF.